Listed below are T cell receptor beta chains from one sample, sequenced in a study of identifying expanded T cells in peripheral blood. The repertoire was sequenced with immunoSEQ multiplex PCR; TCRdb's copy has only in-frame clones and lacks some. In the table there are tens of thousands of clones, around 91% of which are singletons. The material sequenced was blood. These receptor sequences come from a person between 18 and 75 years old in good health. Each CDR3 is given with its conserved first and last residue. The order of the fields is clone size, V gene, J gene, D gene, CDR3 protein, CDR3 DNA. A D gene is named only where the DNA matches it firmly. Only some rows state a clone size, as once, few, many or a class for expanded clones.

clone size: -; V gene: TRBV28; J gene: TRBJ2-4; D gene: -; CDR3 protein: CASSSRGRGNIQYF; CDR3 DNA: TGTGCCAGCAGTTCCCGGGGTCGGGGAAACATTCAGTACTTC
clone size: -; V gene: TRBV9; J gene: TRBJ1-1; D gene: -; CDR3 protein: CASSVADGRNTEAFF; CDR3 DNA: TGTGCCAGCAGCGTAGCGGACGGCAGGAACACTGAAGCTTTCTTT
clone size: -; V gene: TRBV2; J gene: TRBJ1-5; D gene: TRBD1; CDR3 protein: CASRYGTENQPQHF; CDR3 DNA: TGTGCCAGCAGATACGGGACAGAGAATCAGCCCCAGCATTTT
clone size: -; V gene: TRBV6-5; J gene: TRBJ1-2; D gene: -; CDR3 protein: CASSRGAGGGYTF; CDR3 DNA: TGTGCCAGCAGTCGGGGAGCGGGGGGTGGCTACACCTTC
clone size: -; V gene: TRBV4-2; J gene: TRBJ2-7; D gene: -; CDR3 protein: CASSLVHEQYF; CDR3 DNA: TGTGCCAGCAGCTTGGTTCACGAGCAGTACTTC
clone size: -; V gene: TRBV28; J gene: TRBJ2-7; D gene: -; CDR3 protein: CASWDGLYEQYF; CDR3 DNA: TGTGCCAGCTGGGACGGTCTTTACGAGCAGTACTTC
clone size: -; V gene: TRBV28; J gene: TRBJ2-5; D gene: -; CDR3 protein: CASSPHGRQYF; CDR3 DNA: TGTGCCAGCAGTCCTCACGGACGGCAGTACTTC
clone size: -; V gene: TRBV29-1; J gene: TRBJ1-2; D gene: -; CDR3 protein: CSVEDIDRNLGGYTF; CDR3 DNA: TGCAGCGTTGAAGACATTGACCGAAACCTAGGTGGCTACACCTTC
clone size: -; V gene: TRBV7-3; J gene: TRBJ2-7; D gene: -; CDR3 protein: CASSLGWVREQYF; CDR3 DNA: TGTGCCAGCAGCCTAGGTTGGGTGAGGGAGCAGTACTTC
clone size: -; V gene: TRBV4-2; J gene: TRBJ2-7; D gene: -; CDR3 protein: CASSLTGDVEQYF; CDR3 DNA: TGTGCCAGCAGCCTAACGGGGGACGTCGAGCAGTACTTC
clone size: -; V gene: TRBV25-1; J gene: TRBJ2-1; D gene: -; CDR3 protein: CASSEAWSGGWNEQFF; CDR3 DNA: TGTGCCAGCAGTGAAGCGTGGAGCGGTGGGTGGAATGAGCAGTTCTTC
clone size: -; V gene: TRBV5-5; J gene: TRBJ1-3; D gene: -; CDR3 protein: CASSLVLSPPGNTIYF; CDR3 DNA: TGTGCCAGCAGCTTGGTCCTCTCACCCCCCGGGAACACCATATATTTT
clone size: -; V gene: TRBV4-1; J gene: TRBJ2-1; D gene: -; CDR3 protein: CASSQGVYNEQFF; CDR3 DNA: TGCGCCAGCAGCCAAGGGGTCTACAATGAGCAGTTCTTC
clone size: -; V gene: TRBV7-2; J gene: TRBJ2-3; D gene: -; CDR3 protein: CASSLVADTQYF; CDR3 DNA: TGTGCCAGCAGCTTAGTCGCAGATACGCAGTATTTT
clone size: -; V gene: TRBV29-1; J gene: TRBJ2-5; D gene: -; CDR3 protein: CSVEDPTLETQYF; CDR3 DNA: TGCAGCGTTGAAGATCCCACCCTGGAGACCCAGTACTTC
clone size: -; V gene: TRBV6-5; J gene: TRBJ2-7; D gene: -; CDR3 protein: CASSPERDSSYEQYF; CDR3 DNA: TGTGCCAGCAGTCCCGAGCGGGACAGTTCCTACGAGCAGTACTTC
clone size: -; V gene: TRBV7-9; J gene: TRBJ2-3; D gene: -; CDR3 protein: CASSLSTDTQYF; CDR3 DNA: TGTGCCAGCAGCTTGTCCACAGATACGCAGTATTTT
clone size: -; V gene: TRBV21-1; J gene: TRBJ1-5; D gene: -; CDR3 protein: CASSKGGAPRPPQHF; CDR3 DNA: TGTGCCAGCAGCAAAGGGGGGGCTCCAAGGCCGCCCCAGCATTTT
clone size: -; V gene: TRBV19; J gene: TRBJ2-2; D gene: TRBD1; CDR3 protein: CASSLDRGGELFF; CDR3 DNA: TGTGCCAGTAGTCTAGACAGGGGTGGGGAGCTGTTTTTT
clone size: -; V gene: TRBV7-2; J gene: TRBJ1-2; D gene: -; CDR3 protein: CASSFSLGNGYTF; CDR3 DNA: TGTGCCAGCAGCTTTAGTTTGGGGAATGGCTACACCTTC
clone size: once; V gene: TRBV6-6; J gene: TRBJ1-3; D gene: -; CDR3 protein: CASTRRDQGNTIYF; CDR3 DNA: TGTGCCAGCACCCGGAGGGACCAAGGAAACACCATATATTTT
clone size: -; V gene: TRBV5-1; J gene: TRBJ1-2; D gene: -; CDR3 protein: CASSYSGDGYTF; CDR3 DNA: TGCGCCAGCAGCTACTCAGGGGATGGCTACACCTTC
clone size: -; V gene: TRBV10-3; J gene: TRBJ1-5; D gene: TRBD1; CDR3 protein: CAISERPRGGQPQHF; CDR3 DNA: TGTGCCATCAGTGAGAGGCCCAGGGGGGGCCAGCCCCAGCATTTT
clone size: -; V gene: TRBV2; J gene: TRBJ2-5; D gene: -; CDR3 protein: CASSEVAAQYF; CDR3 DNA: TGTGCCAGCAGTGAAGTCGCGGCCCAGTACTTC
clone size: -; V gene: TRBV29-1; J gene: TRBJ1-1; D gene: -; CDR3 protein: CSVEWGRAEAFF; CDR3 DNA: TGCAGCGTTGAATGGGGCAGGGCTGAAGCTTTCTTT
clone size: -; V gene: TRBV19; J gene: TRBJ2-2; D gene: -; CDR3 protein: CASSIAAGTNTGELFF; CDR3 DNA: TGTGCCAGTAGTATAGCGGCAGGGACGAACACCGGGGAGCTGTTTTTT
clone size: -; V gene: TRBV5-5; J gene: TRBJ2-1; D gene: TRBD1; CDR3 protein: CASSFGDRGLGQFF; CDR3 DNA: TGTGCCAGCAGCTTTGGGGACAGGGGGCTCGGGCAGTTCTTC
clone size: -; V gene: TRBV7-8; J gene: TRBJ2-1; D gene: TRBD2; CDR3 protein: CASSRLAGDYNEQFF; CDR3 DNA: TGTGCCAGCAGCCGGCTAGCGGGGGACTACAATGAGCAGTTCTTC